This is a list of T cell receptor beta chains from one sample in a study of Graves' ophthalmopathy and Graves' hyperthyroidism. One entry per CDR3 protein, called by TCRdb with MiXCR from the multiplex PCR reads. The table lists around 660,000 distinct CDR3 sequences, over 40% of them singletons, with over 2.5% in the top ten. The source material was peripheral blood. The source of these receptors is an adult man with Graves' ophthalmopathy. Both conserved end residues are part of each CDR3. D genes are given only for firm matches. Expanded clones get a size class; other rows say once, few or many, or leave the size out.

d_call j_call v_call clone_size cdr3_length cdr3_nt cdr3_aa
NA TRBJ1-2 TRBV20-1 many 13 TGCAGTGCTAGGGGGGTCGCAGACTATGGCTACACCTTC CSARGVADYGYTF
TRBD1 TRBJ1-2 TRBV7-8 many 14 TGTGCCAGCAGCCAAGGACAGGAACTCTATGGCTACACCTTC CASSQGQELYGYTF
NA TRBJ2-2 TRBV14 many 13 TGTGCCAGCAGCCAAGTTTATACCGGGGAGCTGTTTTTT CASSQVYTGELFF
TRBD2 TRBJ2-7 TRBV20-1 many 13 TGCAGTGCCTTAGCGGGAGGGCAGTGGGAGCAGTACTTC CSALAGGQWEQYF
TRBD2 TRBJ2-7 TRBV20-1 many 15 TGCAGTGCTAGGGGCAGTAGCGGGAGTACCTACGAGCAGTACTTC CSARGSSGSTYEQYF
TRBD2 TRBJ2-7 TRBV2 NA 19 TGTGCCAGCAATATGAGGACTAGCGTCAACACCGGGGGCCCCTACGAGCAGTACTTC CASNMRTSVNTGGPYEQYF
TRBD1 TRBJ1-4 TRBV20-1 many 13 TGCAGTGCACTGACAGGGTCTAATGAAAAACTGTTTTTT CSALTGSNEKLFF
NA TRBJ1-5 TRBV28 NA 15 TGTGCCAGCAGTTTATGGCCGAGTGGCAATCAGCCCCAGCATTTT CASSLWPSGNQPQHF
TRBD2 TRBJ2-2 TRBV9 NA 16 TGTGCCAGCAGCACGCCTAGCGGGGGGTTAACCGGGGAGCTGTTTTTT CASSTPSGGLTGELFF
NA TRBJ1-1 TRBV19 many 14 TGTGCCAGTAGTATGTCAGGGTTGAACACTGAAGCTTTCTTT CASSMSGLNTEAFF
NA TRBJ1-2 TRBV10-3 few 14 TGTGCCAGCAGTTCCTACAGGGCCGTCTATGGCTACACCTTC CASSSYRAVYGYTF
NA TRBJ2-5 TRBV6-5 few 14 TGTGCCAGCAGTTACGGGCAGGGACGAGAGACCCAGTACTTC CASSYGQGRETQYF
NA TRBJ1-1 TRBV6-5 NA 15 TGTGCCAGCAGTTACTCGGGCCCCGGAGACACTGAAGCTTTCTTT CASSYSGPGDTEAFF
NA TRBJ2-7 TRBV12-3/TRBV12-4 few 13 TGTGCCAGCAGTCTTTACAACGACTACGAGCAGTACTTC CASSLYNDYEQYF
NA TRBJ1-1 TRBV7-9 few 14 TGTGCGTTTCTTCCGGGACTCCTAAACACTGAAGCTTTCTTT CAFLPGLLNTEAFF
NA TRBJ1-1 TRBV19 few 13 TGTGCCAGTATCTCAGTTAGGAACACTGAAGCTTTCTTT CASISVRNTEAFF
NA TRBJ1-2 TRBV20-1 many 15 TGCAGTGCTCTCTCCCCCAGCCCCTCTAACTATGGCTACACCTTC CSALSPSPSNYGYTF